Each of the 27 T cell receptor beta chains below was sequenced from the same sample in a study of T cells in Graves' hyperthyroidism and ophthalmopathy. Researchers amplified the TCR beta CDR3 regions from RNA transcripts. Carried out on the TCR CDR3, a first-round RT-PCR used the HTBI primer set. In TCRdb, the multiplex PCR reads were re-called with MiXCR into one record per CDR3 protein. The sample lists around 300,000 distinct CDR3 sequences, about 20% occurring once. Material: blood. These receptors all stem from a man aged 30 to 39 with Graves' ophthalmopathy.

This chain uses TRBV2 with TRBJ1-3, with a weak D call TRBD1 (5 bases). Germline V CDR1 and CDR2: SNHLY, FYNNEI. The CDR3 totals 15 residues. Trimming shortened V by 9 bases and J by 1 base, and 16 bases separated the two germline ends. CDR3 amino acids: CASRPLGGSGNTIYF. CDR3 DNA sequence: TGTGCCAGTCGACCGCTGGGGGGATCTGGAAACACCATATATTTT.

This clonotype was found a few times. This chain links TRBV9 with TRBJ2-7; TRBD1 is a possible D gene (5 bases). The germline V gene encodes CDR1 SGDLS and CDR2 YYNGEE. V dropped 0 bases and J dropped 4 bases, with 17 bases sitting between them. This CDR3 has 16 residues. In nucleotides, the CDR3 is TGTGCCAGCAGCGTAGGTCCAAATAAGGGGCGGTACGAGCAGTACTTC. The encoded protein is CASSVGPNKGRYEQYF.

This clonotype was found many times. The chain's CDR3 is CASTLGLAADTQYF. In DNA, the CDR3 is TGTGCCAGCACTCTTGGACTAGCGGCCGATACGCAGTATTTT. The chain recombines TRBV28 with TRBJ2-3; TRBD2 matches 10 bases. Trimming cost V 7 bases and J 6 bases; bases outside gene matches: 7. Germline values: CDR1 MDHEN, CDR2 SYDVKM. CDR3 length: 14 amino acids.

This chain links TRBV5-5 with TRBJ1-4; tentative D call: TRBD1 (5 bases). Germline V gene lookup returns CDR1 SGHKS and CDR2 YYEKEE (reference sequence). The CDR3 is made up of 15 amino acids. V dropped 5 bases and J dropped 2 bases, with 13 bases sitting between them. The CDR3 nucleotides read TGTGCCAGCAGTTACCAGGGATACACTAATGAAAAACTGTTTTTT. Residues: CASSYQGYTNEKLFF.

V and J are TRBV13 and TRBJ2-1; tentatively, D is TRBD2 (5 bases). Germline lookup yields CDR1 PRHDT and CDR2 FYEKMQ (reference sequence). CDR3 size: 12 residues. V lost 5 bases, J lost 12 bases, and 14 bases lay in between. The CDR3 nucleotides read TGTGCCAGCAGCGAAACTAGTTCAGGGCAGTTCTTC. This sequence encodes CASSETSSGQFF.

The chain joins TRBV28 to TRBJ2-3; D gene ambiguous. The CDR3 runs to 14 residues. Trimming removed 7 bases from V and 1 base from J, with 12 bases in between. Looked up from germline, CDR1 is MDHEN and CDR2 is SYDVKM. The CDR3 sequence: CASTSGWGTDTQYF. For the CDR3, the DNA is TGTGCCAGCACCTCTGGGTGGGGCACAGATACGCAGTATTTT.

This clonotype was observed at least ten times. The chain is built from TRBV6-1 and TRBJ1-1; 7 bases align to TRBD1. CDR3 length: 14 amino acids. Germline V gene sequence: CDR1 MNHNS, CDR2 SASEGT. The ends lost 5 bases at V and 0 bases at J; junction bases unmatched: 3. The CDR3 bases are TGTGCCAGCAGTCCAGGGGGAATGAACACTGAAGCTTTCTTT. As protein: CASSPGGMNTEAFF.

This clonotype was observed a few times. The chain links TRBV20-1 to TRBJ1-2; TRBD1 is a possible D gene (5 bases). This CDR3 is built from 14 residues. V was trimmed by 4 bases and J by 4 bases, leaving 16 bases between them. Germline V gene lookup returns CDR1 DFQATT and CDR2 SNEGSKA (reference sequence). Here the CDR3 DNA reads TGCAGTGCTACCGGGGACTCAAGAGGCTATGGCTACACCTTC. Encoded protein: CSATGDSRGYGYTF.

The rearrangement links TRBV12-3 or TRBV12-4 to TRBJ2-6, with D uncertain. This CDR3 is built from 14 residues. V lost 5 bases to trimming and J lost 6 bases, with 11 bases between them. CDR3 loop: CASSAAYLANVLTF. The CDR3 bases are TGTGCCAGCAGTGCTGCTTATTTGGCCAACGTCCTGACTTTC.

There are a few counts of this clonotype. V is TRBV19 and J is TRBJ2-5; 9 nucleotides align to TRBD1. V trimming: 4 bases; J trimming: 11 bases; junction bases outside the gene matches: 8. The germline V gene has CDR1 LNHDA and CDR2 SQIVND (reference sequence). This CDR3 has 13 residues. The CDR3 reads CASSSTGTGYQYF. CDR3 bases: TGTGCCAGTAGTAGTACCGGGACAGGGTATCAGTACTTC.

This clonotype was picked up many times. The chain uses TRBV28 and TRBJ2-7, with 8 bases matching TRBD1. The CDR3 runs 15 residues. With 5 bases clipped from V and 2 bases from J, the junction kept 8 bases outside the gene matches. Germline-derived CDR1 and CDR2 are MDHEN and SYDVKM. The DNA for the CDR3 is TGTGCCAGCAGTCCCGGACAGGGATTCACCTACGAGCAGTACTTC. It specifies CASSPGQGFTYEQYF. The full variable domain, completed using reference TRBV28 and TRBJ2-7, is DVKVTQSSRYLVKRTGEKVFLECVQDMDHENMFWYRQDPGLGLRLIYFSYDVKMKEKGDIPEGYSVSREKKERFSLILESASTNQTSMYLCASSPGQGFTYEQYFGPGTRLTVT.

The rearrangement uses TRBV18 and TRBJ2-7, with TRBD1 matching over 7 bases. J gave up 6 bases and V 2 bases, and 10 bases lay outside the gene matches. Germline V lookup: CDR1 KGHSH, CDR2 LQKENI. The CDR3 runs to 15 residues. The CDR3, as DNA: TGTGCCAGCTCACCAGTCGGGACAGCCCTCTCCGAGCAGTACTTC. Protein product: CASSPVGTALSEQYF.

This chain uses TRBV15 with TRBJ1-5, with unresolved D. V was shortened by 0 bases and J by 5 bases, with 11 bases between the two germline ends. Germline lookup yields CDR1 LNHNV and CDR2 YYDKDF (reference sequence). The CDR3 sequence is 15 residues long. The CDR3 is CATSRDLTLDQPQHF. CDR3 coding DNA: TGTGCCACCAGCAGAGATTTGACACTCGATCAGCCCCAGCATTTT.

This clonotype was seen a handful of times. The chain recombines TRBV7-3 with TRBJ2-1; 13 bases map to TRBD2. J gave up 5 bases and V 5 bases, and 15 bases lay outside the gene matches. The CDR3 is 19 residues long. Germline V gene sequence: CDR1 SGHTA, CDR2 FQGTGA. CDR3 region: CASSPYITSGRALDNEQFF. CDR3 nucleotides: TGTGCCAGCAGCCCCTATATTACTAGCGGGAGGGCCCTCGACAATGAGCAGTTCTTC.

The V gene is TRBV7-3, the J gene TRBJ2-7; 9 bases match TRBD1. The CDR3 runs 15 residues. J was trimmed by 5 bases and V by 4 bases; bases with no gene match: 9. Looked up from germline, CDR1 is SGHTA and CDR2 is FQGTGA. Written as DNA, the CDR3 is TGTGCCAGCAGCTCATCCACCGGGACAGGGAACGAGCAGTACTTC. Amino acids: CASSSSTGTGNEQYF.

The chain uses TRBV15 and TRBJ2-1, with 7 bases that match TRBD2. Unmatched junction bases numbered 5, after V lost 0 bases and J lost 0 bases. CDR1 is LNHNV and CDR2 is YYDKDF in the germline V gene (reference sequence). The CDR3 consists of 17 residues. Written as DNA, the CDR3 is TGTGCCACCAGCAGAGATCGGCGGGGGAGCTCCTACAATGAGCAGTTCTTC. Amino acid sequence: CATSRDRRGSSYNEQFF.

J is TRBJ2-3 and V is TRBV28; 11 positions match TRBD1. The V and J ends lost 7 bases and 1 base, in that order; junction bases with no gene match: 7. There are 16 residues in the CDR3. Germline values: CDR1 MDHEN, CDR2 SYDVKM. CDR3 protein: CASTKPGQGGTDTQYF. CDR3 sequence (DNA): TGTGCCAGCACAAAGCCGGGACAGGGGGGCACAGATACGCAGTATTTT.

This clonotype showed up many times. The V gene is TRBV2, the J gene TRBJ2-1; D gene unclear. V was clipped by 7 bases and J by 0 bases, with 10 bases between them. This CDR3 comprises 14 residues. Germline V gene lookup returns CDR1 SNHLY and CDR2 FYNNEI. This CDR3 reads CASMRRNSYNEQFF. The CDR3 DNA is TGTGCCAGCATGAGGCGGAACTCCTACAATGAGCAGTTCTTC. Based on the CDR3 plus reference TRBV2 and TRBJ2-1, the full variable domain is EPEVTQTPSHQVTQMGQEVILRCVPISNHLYFYWYRQILGQKVEFLVSFYNNEISEKSEIFDDQFSVERPDGSNFTLKIRSTKLEDSAMYFCASMRRNSYNEQFFGPGTRLTVL.

Note on this clonotype: The junction shows a germline mismatch at one end, possibly a read error. The CDR3 DNA sequence: TGTACCAGCAGCTTAAGAAGCATCCCGCCGTACCAAGAGACCCAGTACTTC. It translates to CTSSLRSIPPYQETQYF. The chain uses TRBV7-9 and TRBJ2-5; D remains unclear. Germline values: CDR1 SEHNR, CDR2 FQNEAQ (reference sequence). This CDR3 region has 17 residues.

This clonotype was seen at least ten times. In DNA, the CDR3 is TGCAGTCTAGCGGGAGGACCTAGGGATGAGCAGTTCTTC. Its protein product is CSLAGGPRDEQFF. V usage is TRBV20-1 and J usage is TRBJ2-1; 11 nucleotides align to TRBD2. The CDR3 extends over 13 amino acids. The V gene end was trimmed by 8 bases and the J gene end by 8 bases; junction bases not matched to a gene: 8. In germline, CDR1 is DFQATT, CDR2 SNEGSKA (reference sequence).

The rearrangement uses TRBV6-1 and TRBJ1-5; D may be TRBD1 (5 bases). This CDR3 region has 17 residues. The germline V and J ends were trimmed by 0 bases and 4 bases, with 16 bases remaining between them. Germline assignment: CDR1 MNHNS and CDR2 SASEGT. In DNA form, the CDR3 reads TGTGCCAGCAGTGAAGCGGGACGGCGAGGGAGAAATCAGCCCCAGCATTTT. It encodes CASSEAGRRGRNQPQHF.

Note on this clonotype: A much larger clone lies one base from this, so it may be a read error. The chain combines TRBV9 with TRBJ2-1; 8 bases are shared with TRBD1. The trim removed 3 bases at V and 2 bases at J, leaving 7 bases unmatched. The CDR3 covers 16 residues. Germline CDR1 SGDLS, CDR2 YYNGEE. CDR3 loop: CASSGSRQGTYNEQFF. Written as DNA, the CDR3 is TGTGCCAGCAGCGGTTCCAGACAGGGGACCTACAATGAGCAGTTCTTC.

This clonotype was counted a few times. J is TRBJ2-4 and V is TRBV2; D uncertain. V was shortened by 5 bases and J by 8 bases, with 10 bases between the two germline ends. The CDR3 covers 12 residues. Germline-derived CDR1 and CDR2 are SNHLY and FYNNEI. CDR3 protein: CASSLLEDIQYF. The CDR3 DNA reads TGTGCCAGCAGTTTGCTAGAGGACATTCAGTACTTC.

The rearrangement joins TRBV11-2 to TRBJ1-1; D call uncertain. Germline lookup yields CDR1 SGHAT and CDR2 FQNNGV. V dropped 5 bases and J dropped 1 base, with 14 bases sitting between them. This CDR3 region has 15 residues. CDR3 sequence reads: CASSPQANKNTEAFF. The CDR3 coding sequence is TGTGCCAGCAGCCCGCAGGCCAACAAGAACACTGAAGCTTTCTTT.

This clonotype was counted many times. The rearrangement uses TRBV20-1 and TRBJ2-7; TRBD2 matches 7 bases. The CDR3 extends over 14 amino acids. The V gene's germline CDR1 is DFQATT and CDR2 SNEGSKA (reference sequence). V trimming: 1 base; J trimming: 2 bases; junction bases outside the gene matches: 5. CDR3 in DNA: TGCAGTGCTAGAGCTAGCGGTCTGACCTACGAGCAGTACTTC. Its translation: CSARASGLTYEQYF.

This clonotype was recorded at least ten times. This chain connects TRBV7-8 to TRBJ1-1, with 10 positions matching TRBD1. Germline V gene sequence: CDR1 SGHVS, CDR2 FQNEAQ. The ends lost 7 bases at V and 5 bases at J; junction bases unmatched: 7. The CDR3 runs 14 residues. The CDR3 is CASTLGTGATEAFF. CDR3 nucleotide sequence: TGTGCCAGCACCCTCGGGACAGGGGCTACTGAAGCTTTCTTT.

This chain joins TRBV20-1 and TRBJ1-1, with D unresolved. This CDR3 spans 11 amino acids. Trimming left V 3 bases short and J 8 bases short, with 10 bases between. Germline values: CDR1 DFQATT, CDR2 SNEGSKA (reference sequence). CDR3 region: CSARAGGEAFF. The CDR3 nucleotides read TGCAGTGCTAGGGCGGGAGGGGAAGCTTTCTTT.